This is a list of T cell receptor beta chains from one sample in a study of blood T cell repertoires in COVID-19. Sequenced by immunoSEQ multiplex PCR; TCRdb stores in-frame clones only, minus some. The sample contains 200,000 or so clones, 75% to 90% of which appear only once. The sequenced sample was PBMCs or T cells enriched from blood (not recorded which). The source is a woman aged 40-49 years with acute COVID-19. Each CDR3 is given with its conserved first and last residue. The D gene is left open where the match is weak. Where a row states a size, it is once, few, many or the class of an expanded clone; other rows omit it.

>-|TRBV7-9|-|TRBJ2-5
CASSFDFSKETQYF
>TRBD1|TRBV9|-|TRBJ1-2
CASSAGQGVGDGYTF
>-|TRBV19|-|TRBJ2-3
CASSSGTSFTDTQYF
>TRBD1|TRBV7-3|-|TRBJ2-3
CASRQQTGGGLGTQYF
>-|TRBV6-6|few|TRBJ1-2
CASSPSGGTGYTF
>TRBD1|TRBV30|-|TRBJ1-5
CAWRVQGAGNQPQHF
>-|TRBV18|few|TRBJ1-2
CASSPGQRGFGYTF
>TRBD2|TRBV2|-|TRBJ2-1
CASSGLAGYNEQFF
>TRBD1|TRBV27|-|TRBJ1-1
CASSLSDRGSTEAFF
>TRBD1|TRBV24-1|-|TRBJ2-1
CATRGGTGYNEQFF
>-|TRBV7-9|-|TRBJ1-2
CASSSQSQYGYTF
>-|TRBV9|-|TRBJ1-4
CASSVAGRSEKLFF
>-|TRBV9|-|TRBJ1-1
CASSVGAGRNTEAFF
>-|TRBV5-4|-|TRBJ2-1
CASSLWSSSYYNEQFF
>-|TRBV2|-|TRBJ1-1
CASSGRTATTEAFF
>-|TRBV10-3|-|TRBJ2-7
CATNVGEAYEQYF
>-|TRBV27|-|TRBJ2-5
CASSSLGAGKETQYF
>TRBD1|TRBV24-1|-|TRBJ1-1
CATSDLFRDRREPNTEAFF
>-|TRBV5-1|-|TRBJ1-2
CASSLGGGSYGYTF
>TRBD1|TRBV18|-|TRBJ1-2
CASSPPGQGSYGYTF
>-|TRBV24-1|-|TRBJ2-1
CATSDSVARFF
>TRBD1|TRBV5-6|-|TRBJ1-2
CASSFQAGGVGYTF
>-|TRBV5-4|-|TRBJ1-2
CASSLRSIQIGGYTF
>TRBD1|TRBV6-2/TRBV6-3|-|TRBJ2-3
CASSLFPGQGTDTQYF
>-|TRBV11-3|-|TRBJ2-3
CASSTEESDTQYF
>-|TRBV19|-|TRBJ1-1
CASIPRRDTNTEAFF
>-|TRBV12-3/TRBV12-4|-|TRBJ1-1
CACRGNTEAFF
>-|TRBV7-9|-|TRBJ2-3
CASILGADTQYF
>TRBD1|TRBV7-8|-|TRBJ1-1
CASSLTRQGHTEAFF
>-|TRBV19|-|TRBJ1-3
CASSQKSPLSGNTIYF
>TRBD1|TRBV18|-|TRBJ1-3
CASSRAGTEGDTIYF
>-|TRBV12-5|-|TRBJ1-1
CASGPNRGNTEAFF
>-|TRBV2|-|TRBJ1-2
CASSESRTSNYGYTF
>-|TRBV6-2/TRBV6-3|-|TRBJ1-5
CASSYSISQPQHF
>TRBD2|TRBV10-3|-|TRBJ2-1
CAISRGGNEQFF
>-|TRBV9|-|TRBJ2-3
CASSSEGGRSTDTQYF
>-|TRBV21-1|once|TRBJ2-1
CASSDPQGANDNEQFF
>-|TRBV2|few|TRBJ1-2
CASRTGGGSYGYTF
>-|TRBV9|-|TRBJ1-1
CASSVGGDTEAFF
>-|TRBV19|once|TRBJ1-5
CASSIRGPGQPQHF
>-|TRBV6-5|-|TRBJ1-6
CASSYSGAGDSPLHF
>-|TRBV29-1|-|TRBJ2-2
CSVARGSGELFF
>-|TRBV9|-|TRBJ2-5
CASSVDRARGGETQYF